A selection of T cell receptor beta chains follows, all from one sample in a study of CD8 T cells in ankylosing spondylitis. Via MiXCR, TCRdb re-called the 5' RACE reads, giving one row per CDR3 protein. The table shows under 250,000 distinct CDR3 sequences, with about 10% occurring only once. Sequencing was done on a sample of blood, either unsorted or a sorted T cell fraction (not recorded which). The origin of the receptors is a male donor with ankylosing spondylitis or in good health (not recorded which). Both conserved end residues are part of each CDR3. Each record gives: clone size, J gene, D gene, V gene, CDR3 protein, CDR3 DNA. A D gene is named only where the DNA matches it firmly. Not all rows give a size; the values are once, few, many and, for expanded clones, a class.

few TRBJ2-1 TRBD1 TRBV4-1 CASSQTGGAPFYNEQFF TGCGCCAGCAGCCAGACAGGGGGCGCCCCCTTTTACAATGAGCAGTTCTTC
many TRBJ2-5 TRBD2 TRBV4-1 CASSHLAGGETQYF TGCGCCAGCAGCCACCTAGCGGGAGGAGAGACCCAGTACTTC
many TRBJ2-4 NA TRBV5-1 CASSSVPDGRISKDF TGCGCCAGCAGTAGTGTCCCTGATGGAAGAATTAGCAAGGACTTC
many TRBJ1-2 NA TRBV12-3/TRBV12-4 CASRPPGMNYGYTF TGTGCCAGCCGCCCCCCGGGGATGAACTATGGCTACACCTTC
many TRBJ2-1 TRBD2 TRBV20-1 CSARDRLAGAAEQFF TGCAGTGCTAGAGATAGGCTAGCGGGAGCCGCTGAGCAGTTCTTC
many TRBJ2-5 NA TRBV5-5 CASSFSREESQYF TGTGCCAGCAGCTTTTCCCGGGAAGAGTCCCAGTACTTC
many TRBJ1-6 TRBD1 TRBV20-1 CSARGGQDNSPLHF TGCAGTGCTAGAGGAGGACAGGATAATTCACCCCTCCACTTT
many TRBJ2-1 TRBD2 TRBV15 CATSRDPDLAGTNEQFF TGTGCCACCAGCAGAGATCCGGACCTAGCGGGGACCAATGAGCAGTTCTTC
many TRBJ2-7 NA TRBV12-3/TRBV12-4 CASSGPDYEQYF TGTGCCAGCAGTGGACCTGACTACGAGCAGTACTTC
many TRBJ2-1 NA TRBV5-1 CASSLGPDNEQFF TGCGCCAGCAGCTTGGGTCCGGACAATGAGCAGTTCTTC
NA TRBJ2-6 TRBD1 TRBV27 CASRPGGTGANVLTF TGTGCCAGCAGACCAGGGGGAACTGGGGCCAACGTCCTGACTTTC
many TRBJ2-2 NA TRBV12-3/TRBV12-4 CASSFRTVTNTGELFF TGTGCCAGCAGTTTTAGGACAGTGACGAACACCGGGGAGCTGTTTTTT
NA TRBJ1-3 NA TRBV11-3 CASSYAGPNGNTIYF TGTGCCAGCAGCTATGCAGGACCGAACGGAAACACCATATATTTT
NA TRBJ2-1 TRBD2 TRBV19 CASMGRGVNYNEQFF TGTGCCAGTATGGGGCGGGGGGTAAATTACAATGAGCAGTTCTTC
NA TRBJ2-3 NA TRBV10-1 CASSDHRRTQYF TGCGCCAGCAGTGACCATCGACGGACGCAGTATTTT
many TRBJ2-7 NA TRBV5-1 CASSLRMASFDLYEQYF TGCGCCAGCAGCCTGCGTATGGCTTCCTTCGACCTCTACGAGCAGTACTTC
many TRBJ2-7 NA TRBV4-1 CASSRALVEEQYF TGCGCCAGCAGCAGGGCCCTAGTGGAGGAGCAGTACTTC
many TRBJ2-5 TRBD2 TRBV20-1 CSARKGLAGFEETQYF TGCAGTGCTAGGAAGGGACTAGCGGGTTTTGAAGAGACCCAGTACTTC
many TRBJ2-3 NA TRBV20-1 CSASQTGGNTDTQYF TGCAGTGCTAGTCAGACAGGAGGGAACACAGATACGCAGTATTTT
many TRBJ2-1 TRBD2 TRBV6-2/TRBV6-3 CASSYASGDYYMEQFF TGTGCCAGCAGTTACGCTAGCGGGGACTACTACATGGAGCAGTTCTTC
NA TRBJ2-5 TRBD2 TRBV12-3/TRBV12-4 CASSPGTRLGETQYF TGTGCCAGCAGTCCCGGGACTAGATTGGGGGAGACCCAGTACTTC
many TRBJ2-7 NA TRBV5-1 CASSGRGTSLGEQYF TGCGCCAGCAGCGGGCGCGGGACCTCCTTGGGGGAGCAGTACTTC
many TRBJ2-1 TRBD2 TRBV5-1 CASVSSPGLGKYDEQFF TGCGCCAGCGTATCTTCCCCGGGACTAGGGAAGTACGATGAGCAGTTCTTC
many TRBJ2-1 NA TRBV6-5 CASSYSIAANEQFF TGTGCCAGCAGTTACTCGATAGCGGCCAATGAGCAGTTCTTC
many TRBJ1-2 NA TRBV12-3/TRBV12-4 CASSGTGASNYGYTF TGTGCCAGCAGCGGCACAGGAGCCTCTAACTATGGCTACACCTTC
many TRBJ2-3 TRBD1 TRBV12-3/TRBV12-4 CASSLDRTGTDTQYF TGTGCCAGCAGTTTAGATCGGACAGGGACAGATACGCAGTATTTT
many TRBJ1-2 NA TRBV7-2 CASSLIGVYGYTF TGTGCCAGCAGCTTAATAGGGGTCTATGGCTACACCTTC
many TRBJ2-1 NA TRBV27 CASKLSGEQFF TGTGCCAGCAAACTAAGTGGGGAGCAGTTCTTC
NA TRBJ1-1 TRBD1 TRBV10-3 CAIRAGGNKGEAFF TGTGCCATCAGGGCAGGGGGCAATAAGGGTGAAGCTTTCTTT
many TRBJ2-3 NA TRBV7-8 CASSLRRNTDTQYF TGTGCCAGCAGCTTAAGGCGGAACACAGATACGCAGTATTTT
NA TRBJ2-1 NA TRBV2 CTSTETIFSRRDEQFF TGTACCAGCACCGAGACCATTTTTTCGAGGAGGGATGAGCAGTTCTTC
NA TRBJ1-3 NA TRBV3-2 CATSQRGTGRSSSGNTIYF TGTGCCACCTCCCAAAGAGGGACAGGCCGATCGAGCTCTGGAAACACCATATATTTT
NA TRBJ2-5 TRBD2 TRBV7-9 CASSHGTSGYQETQYF TGTGCCAGCAGCCACGGGACTAGCGGATATCAAGAGACCCAGTACTTC
many TRBJ2-3 TRBD1 TRBV20-1 CSASRGYTQYF TGCAGTGCTAGCAGGGGGTATACGCAGTATTTT
many TRBJ1-1 NA TRBV6-5 CASSYSVSGVGTEAFF TGTGCCAGCAGTTACTCGGTTTCAGGGGTAGGAACTGAAGCTTTCTTT
NA TRBJ2-7 TRBD2 TRBV2 CASSGGTSGEQYF TGTGCCAGCAGCGGGGGGACCTCGGGAGAGCAGTACTTC